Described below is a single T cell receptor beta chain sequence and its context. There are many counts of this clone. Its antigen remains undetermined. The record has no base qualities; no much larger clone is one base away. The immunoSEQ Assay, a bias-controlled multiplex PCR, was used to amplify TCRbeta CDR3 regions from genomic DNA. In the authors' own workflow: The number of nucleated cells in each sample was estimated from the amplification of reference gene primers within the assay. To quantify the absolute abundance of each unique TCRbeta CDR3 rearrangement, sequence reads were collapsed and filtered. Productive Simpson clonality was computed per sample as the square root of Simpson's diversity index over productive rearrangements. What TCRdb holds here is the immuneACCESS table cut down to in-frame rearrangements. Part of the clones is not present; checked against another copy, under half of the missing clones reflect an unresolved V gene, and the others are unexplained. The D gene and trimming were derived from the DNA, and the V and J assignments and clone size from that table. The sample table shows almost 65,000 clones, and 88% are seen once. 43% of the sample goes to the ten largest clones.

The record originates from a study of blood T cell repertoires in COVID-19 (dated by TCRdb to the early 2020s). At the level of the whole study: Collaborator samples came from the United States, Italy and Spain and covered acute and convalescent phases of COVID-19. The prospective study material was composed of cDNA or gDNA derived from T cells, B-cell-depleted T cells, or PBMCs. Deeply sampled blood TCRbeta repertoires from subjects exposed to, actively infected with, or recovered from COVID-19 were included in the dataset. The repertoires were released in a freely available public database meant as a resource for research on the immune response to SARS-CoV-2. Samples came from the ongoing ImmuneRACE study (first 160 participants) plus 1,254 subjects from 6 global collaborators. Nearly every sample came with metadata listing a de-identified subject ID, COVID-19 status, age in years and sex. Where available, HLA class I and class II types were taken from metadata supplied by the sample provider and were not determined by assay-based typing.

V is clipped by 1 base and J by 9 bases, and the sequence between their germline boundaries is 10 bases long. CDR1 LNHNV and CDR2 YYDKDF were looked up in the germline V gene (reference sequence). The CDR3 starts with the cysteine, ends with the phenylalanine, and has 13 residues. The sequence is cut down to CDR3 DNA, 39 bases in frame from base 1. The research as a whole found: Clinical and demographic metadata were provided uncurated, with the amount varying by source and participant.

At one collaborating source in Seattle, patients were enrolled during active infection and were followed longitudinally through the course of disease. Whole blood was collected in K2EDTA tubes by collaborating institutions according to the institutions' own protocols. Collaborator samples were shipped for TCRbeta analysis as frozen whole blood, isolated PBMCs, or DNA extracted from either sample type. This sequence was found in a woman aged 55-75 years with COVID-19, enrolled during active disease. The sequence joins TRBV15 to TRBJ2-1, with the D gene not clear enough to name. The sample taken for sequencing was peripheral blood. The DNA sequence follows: TGTGCCACCAGCAGAGTATACAACACTGAGCAGTTCTTC. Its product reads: CATSRVYNTEQFF.